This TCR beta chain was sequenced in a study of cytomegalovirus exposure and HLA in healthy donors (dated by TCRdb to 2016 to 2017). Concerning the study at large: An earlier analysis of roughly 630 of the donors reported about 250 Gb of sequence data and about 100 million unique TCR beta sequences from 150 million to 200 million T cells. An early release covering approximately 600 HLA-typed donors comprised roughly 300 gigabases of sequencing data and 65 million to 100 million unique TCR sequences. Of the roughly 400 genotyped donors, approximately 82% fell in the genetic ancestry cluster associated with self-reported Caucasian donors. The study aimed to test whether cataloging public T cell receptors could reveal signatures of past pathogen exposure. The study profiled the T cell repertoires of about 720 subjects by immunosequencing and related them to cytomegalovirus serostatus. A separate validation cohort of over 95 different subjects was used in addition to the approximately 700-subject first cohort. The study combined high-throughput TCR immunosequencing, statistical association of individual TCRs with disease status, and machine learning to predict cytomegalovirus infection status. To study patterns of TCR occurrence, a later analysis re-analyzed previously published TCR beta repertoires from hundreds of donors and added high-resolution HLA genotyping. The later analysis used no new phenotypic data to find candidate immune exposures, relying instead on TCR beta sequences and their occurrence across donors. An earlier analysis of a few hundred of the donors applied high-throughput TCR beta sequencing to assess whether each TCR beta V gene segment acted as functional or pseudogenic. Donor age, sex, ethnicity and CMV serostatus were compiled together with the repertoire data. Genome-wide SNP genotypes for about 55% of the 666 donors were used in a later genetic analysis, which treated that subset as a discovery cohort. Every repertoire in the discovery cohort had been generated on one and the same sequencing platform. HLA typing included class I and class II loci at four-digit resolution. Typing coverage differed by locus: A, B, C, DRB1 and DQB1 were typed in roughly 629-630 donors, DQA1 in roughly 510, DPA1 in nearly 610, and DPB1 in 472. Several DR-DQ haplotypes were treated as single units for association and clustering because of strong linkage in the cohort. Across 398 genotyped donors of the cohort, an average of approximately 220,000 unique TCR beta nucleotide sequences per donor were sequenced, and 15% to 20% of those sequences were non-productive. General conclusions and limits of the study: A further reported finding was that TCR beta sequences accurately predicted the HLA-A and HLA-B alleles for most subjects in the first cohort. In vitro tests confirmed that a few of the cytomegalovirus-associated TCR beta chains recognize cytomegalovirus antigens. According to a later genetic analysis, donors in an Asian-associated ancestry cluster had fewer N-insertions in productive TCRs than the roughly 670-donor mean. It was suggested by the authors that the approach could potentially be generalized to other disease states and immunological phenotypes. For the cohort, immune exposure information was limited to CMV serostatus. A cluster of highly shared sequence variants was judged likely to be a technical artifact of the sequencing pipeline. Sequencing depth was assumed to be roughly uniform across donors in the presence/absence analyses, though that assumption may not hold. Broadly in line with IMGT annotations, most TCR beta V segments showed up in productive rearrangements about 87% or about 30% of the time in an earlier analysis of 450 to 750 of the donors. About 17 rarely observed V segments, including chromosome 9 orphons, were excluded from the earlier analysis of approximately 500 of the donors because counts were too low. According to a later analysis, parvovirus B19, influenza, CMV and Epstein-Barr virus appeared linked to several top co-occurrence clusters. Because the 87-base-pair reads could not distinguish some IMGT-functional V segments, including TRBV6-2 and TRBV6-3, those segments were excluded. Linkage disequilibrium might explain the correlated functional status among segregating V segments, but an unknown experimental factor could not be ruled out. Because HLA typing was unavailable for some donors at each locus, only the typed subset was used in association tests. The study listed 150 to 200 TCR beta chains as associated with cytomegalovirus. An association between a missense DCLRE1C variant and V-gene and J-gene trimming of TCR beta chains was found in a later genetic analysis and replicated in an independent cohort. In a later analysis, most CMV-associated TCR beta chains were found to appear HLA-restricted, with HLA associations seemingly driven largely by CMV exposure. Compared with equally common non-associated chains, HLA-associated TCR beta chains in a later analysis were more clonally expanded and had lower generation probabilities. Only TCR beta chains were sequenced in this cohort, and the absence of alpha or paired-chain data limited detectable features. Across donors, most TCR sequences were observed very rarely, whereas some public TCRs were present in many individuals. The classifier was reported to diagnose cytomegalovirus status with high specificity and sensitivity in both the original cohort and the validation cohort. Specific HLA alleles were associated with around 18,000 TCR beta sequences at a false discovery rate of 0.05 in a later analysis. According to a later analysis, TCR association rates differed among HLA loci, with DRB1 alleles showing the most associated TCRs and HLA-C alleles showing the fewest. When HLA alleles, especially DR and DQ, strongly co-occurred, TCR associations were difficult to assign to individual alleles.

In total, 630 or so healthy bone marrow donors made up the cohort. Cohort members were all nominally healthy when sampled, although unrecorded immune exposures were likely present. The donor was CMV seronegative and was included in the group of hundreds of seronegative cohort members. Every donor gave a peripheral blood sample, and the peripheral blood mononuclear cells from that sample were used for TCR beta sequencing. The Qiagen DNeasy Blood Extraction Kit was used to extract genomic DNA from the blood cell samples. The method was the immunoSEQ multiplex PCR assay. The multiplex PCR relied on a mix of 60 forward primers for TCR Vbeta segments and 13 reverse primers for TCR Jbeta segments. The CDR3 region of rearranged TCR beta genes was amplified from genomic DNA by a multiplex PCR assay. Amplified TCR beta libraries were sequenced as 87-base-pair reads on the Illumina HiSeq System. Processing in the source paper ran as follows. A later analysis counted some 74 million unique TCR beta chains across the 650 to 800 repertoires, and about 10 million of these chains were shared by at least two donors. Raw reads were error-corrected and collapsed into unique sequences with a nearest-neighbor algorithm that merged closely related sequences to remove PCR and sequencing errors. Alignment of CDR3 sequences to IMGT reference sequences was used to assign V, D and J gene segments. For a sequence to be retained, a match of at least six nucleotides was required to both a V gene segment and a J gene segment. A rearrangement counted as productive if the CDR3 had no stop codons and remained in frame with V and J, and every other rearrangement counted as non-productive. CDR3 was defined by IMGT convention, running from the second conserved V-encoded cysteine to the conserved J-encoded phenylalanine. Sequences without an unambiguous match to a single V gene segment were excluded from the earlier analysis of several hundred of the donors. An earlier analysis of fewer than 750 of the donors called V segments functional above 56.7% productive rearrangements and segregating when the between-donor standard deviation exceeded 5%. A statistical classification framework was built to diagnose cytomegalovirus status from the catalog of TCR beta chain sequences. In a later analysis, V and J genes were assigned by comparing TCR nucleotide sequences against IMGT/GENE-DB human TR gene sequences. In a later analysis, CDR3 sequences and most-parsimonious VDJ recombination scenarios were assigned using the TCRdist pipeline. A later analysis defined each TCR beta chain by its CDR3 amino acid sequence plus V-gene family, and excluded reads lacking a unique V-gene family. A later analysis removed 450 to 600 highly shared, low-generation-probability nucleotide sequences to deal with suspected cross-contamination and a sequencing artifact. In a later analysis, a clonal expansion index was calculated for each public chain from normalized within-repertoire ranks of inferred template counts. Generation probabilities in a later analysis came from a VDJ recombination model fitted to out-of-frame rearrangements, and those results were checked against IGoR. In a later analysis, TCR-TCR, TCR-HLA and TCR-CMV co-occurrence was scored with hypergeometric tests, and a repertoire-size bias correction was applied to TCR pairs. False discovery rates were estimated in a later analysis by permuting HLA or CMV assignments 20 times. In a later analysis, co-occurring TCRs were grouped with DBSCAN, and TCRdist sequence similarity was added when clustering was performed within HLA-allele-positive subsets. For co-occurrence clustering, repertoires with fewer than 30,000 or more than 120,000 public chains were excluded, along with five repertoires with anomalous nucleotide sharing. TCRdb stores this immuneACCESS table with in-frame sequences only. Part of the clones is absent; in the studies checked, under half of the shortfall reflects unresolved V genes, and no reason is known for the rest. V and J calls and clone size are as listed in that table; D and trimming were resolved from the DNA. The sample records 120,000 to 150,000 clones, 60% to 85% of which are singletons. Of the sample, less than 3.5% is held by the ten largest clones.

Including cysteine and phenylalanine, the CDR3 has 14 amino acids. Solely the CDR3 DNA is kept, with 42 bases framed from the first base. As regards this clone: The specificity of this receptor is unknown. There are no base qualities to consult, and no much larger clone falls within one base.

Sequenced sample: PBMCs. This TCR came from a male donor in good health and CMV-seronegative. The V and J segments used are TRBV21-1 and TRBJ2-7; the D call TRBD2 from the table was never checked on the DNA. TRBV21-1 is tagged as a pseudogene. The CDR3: CASSPPSGRGEQYF. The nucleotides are TGTGCCAGCAGCCCGCCTAGCGGGAGGGGTGAGCAGTACTTC.